This TCR beta chain was retrieved from a study of OX40 agonist ivuxolimab in advanced cancers. V lost 5 bases to trimming and J lost 6 bases, with 5 bases between them. Germline-derived CDR1 and CDR2 are MNHEY and SVGAGI. The CDR3 length is 11 residues. This table comes from immunoSEQ multiplex PCR, and its TCRdb copy is limited to in-frame clones, with some not included. The table has about 77,000 clones, over 85% seen once; the top ten hold around 2.5%. This sequence originates from an adult with an advanced solid tumor such as melanoma, head and neck, liver or kidney cancer. The sample in question was CD4+ or CD8+ T cells sorted from blood, obtained in a trial of the OX40 agonist ivuxolimab. V usage is TRBV6-5 and J usage is TRBJ2-1; D unclear. This chain's CDR3 is CASSPLNEQFF. The DNA for the CDR3 is TGTGCCAGCAGTCCCCTCAATGAGCAGTTCTTC.